This paragraph covers one T cell receptor (beta chain) sequence. The sample comes from a study of T-cell memory formation after mild COVID-19. TCRdb redid the calling of the 5' RACE reads with MiXCR, one entry per CDR3 protein. In the table there are some 270,000 distinct CDR3 sequences, 15% of which are singletons. Sequencing input: PBMCs or a T cell subset sorted from them (not recorded which). The receptor was isolated from an adult woman who had mild COVID-19 (a few samples of this study predate the infection). Cell type and time point are not known.

CDR3 sequence: CSVLAGGSGDTQYF. The CDR3 coding sequence is TGCAGCGTTCTAGCGGGAGGGTCTGGAGATACGCAGTATTTT. J is TRBJ2-3 and V is TRBV29-1, with 12 bases fitting TRBD2. CDR1 and CDR2 (germline): SQVTM, ANQGSEA. This CDR3 has 14 amino acids. The ends lost 5 bases at V and 5 bases at J; junction bases unmatched: 5.